These T cell receptor beta chains were read from a single sample in a study of cytomegalovirus exposure and HLA in healthy donors. Here immunoSEQ multiplex PCR was the method, and the copy in TCRdb shows in-frame clones only, minus some. The table records 90,000 to 110,000 clones, 13% to 15% of them present only once. Sequences were obtained from PBMCs. Receptors originate from a female donor in good health and CMV-seronegative. Each CDR3 is given with its conserved first and last residue. Fields, in order: D gene, V gene, clone size, J gene, CDR3 protein, CDR3 DNA. D genes are given only for firm matches. The size field is filled for only some rows; it gives once, few, many or a size class.

>TRBD2|TRBV9|few|TRBJ2-7
CASSVDGPGTSGISHEQYF
TGTGCCAGCAGCGTAGATGGGCCCGGGACTAGCGGGATAAGCCACGAGCAGTACTTC
>-|TRBV9|few|TRBJ2-7
CASSVGDGDYEQYF
TGTGCCAGCAGCGTAGGTGATGGAGACTACGAGCAGTACTTC
>-|TRBV7-9|-|TRBJ2-2
CASKRESTGELFF
TGTGCCAGCAAAAGGGAGAGCACCGGGGAGCTGTTTTTT
>-|TRBV2|few|TRBJ1-5
CATRESNGEPQHF
TGTGCCACCAGGGAGTCTAATGGTGAGCCCCAGCATTTT
>-|TRBV6-5|-|TRBJ1-1
CASSYSRFGEAFF
TGTGCCAGCAGTTACTCGAGGTTTGGTGAAGCTTTCTTT
>TRBD1|TRBV5-6|few|TRBJ1-2
CASSPYSTGERWAGGYTF
TGTGCCAGCAGCCCCTATTCGACAGGGGAGCGGTGGGCTGGTGGCTACACCTTC
>-|TRBV6-6|few|TRBJ2-7
CASTRGNYEQYF
TGTGCCAGCACTAGGGGGAATTACGAGCAGTACTTC
>-|TRBV19|few|TRBJ1-1
CASRRGNTEAFF
TGTGCCAGTAGAAGAGGGAACACTGAAGCTTTCTTT
>TRBD2|TRBV11-2|few|TRBJ2-5
CASSSPSGGQETQYF
TGTGCCAGCAGCTCGCCGAGCGGGGGGCAAGAGACCCAGTACTTC
>-|TRBV4-3|-|TRBJ1-1
CASSQEGAAGDVYTEAFF
TGCGCCAGCAGCCAAGAGGGGGCCGCCGGGGATGTGTACACTGAAGCTTTCTTT
>TRBD2|TRBV11-2|few|TRBJ2-3
CASSLTSGRDTQYF
TGTGCCAGCAGCTTGACTAGCGGGAGGGATACGCAGTATTTT
>TRBD1|TRBV9|-|TRBJ2-7
CASSKGQVNYEQYF
TGTGCCAGCAGCAAGGGACAGGTGAACTACGAGCAGTACTTC
>-|TRBV28|few|TRBJ2-1
CATRRRSGEQFF
TGTGCCACCCGCCGGAGGTCGGGTGAGCAGTTCTTC
>-|TRBV30|few|TRBJ2-1
CAWTRVRYNEQFF
TGTGCCTGGACACGCGTGAGGTACAATGAGCAGTTCTTC
>TRBD1|TRBV6-5|-|TRBJ2-7
CASSPGQAPYEQYF
TGTGCCAGCAGCCCGGGACAGGCCCCTTACGAGCAGTACTTC
>-|TRBV19|few|TRBJ1-2
CASSLGPRVYGYTF
TGTGCCAGTAGTCTCGGGCCCAGGGTCTATGGCTACACCTTC
>TRBD1|TRBV28|-|TRBJ2-3
CATQGPKQGVADTQYF
TGTGCCACCCAAGGGCCAAAACAGGGGGTCGCAGATACGCAGTATTTT
>-|TRBV10-3|-|TRBJ1-5
CAISESGGRSNQPQHF
TGTGCCATCAGTGAGTCCGGGGGGCGCAGCAATCAGCCCCAGCATTTT
>-|TRBV5-1|few|TRBJ1-2
CASSEGQFYGYTF
TGCGCCAGCAGCGAAGGACAGTTCTATGGCTACACCTTC
>-|TRBV29-1|-|TRBJ1-1
CSVRLGAEAFF
TGCAGCGTTCGTTTGGGCGCTGAAGCTTTCTTT
>TRBD1|TRBV5-1|few|TRBJ2-7
CASSLAIGTGQYEQYF
TGCGCCAGCAGCTTGGCCATAGGGACAGGACAATACGAGCAGTACTTC
>-|TRBV7-2|-|TRBJ2-1
CASSPRSGSTDNEQFF
TGTGCCAGCAGCCCGAGGTCCGGGAGCACTGACAATGAGCAGTTCTTC
>-|TRBV28|-|TRBJ1-5
CASSSGEWPQHF
TGTGCAAGCAGTTCAGGGGAGTGGCCCCAGCATTTT
>TRBD1|TRBV14|few|TRBJ1-1
CASSRQGFDTEAFF
TGTGCCAGCAGCCGACAGGGGTTCGACACTGAAGCTTTCTTT
>-|TRBV7-9|-|TRBJ2-7
CASSLATADEQYF
TGTGCCAGCAGCTTAGCGACCGCGGACGAGCAGTACTTC
>-|TRBV15|few|TRBJ1-2
CATSSTLTGLRHGYTF
TGTGCCACCAGCAGCACCCTTACGGGACTAAGGCATGGCTACACCTTC
>-|TRBV5-4|-|TRBJ2-2
CASSFFGSAGELFF
TGTGCCAGCAGCTTTTTTGGGAGCGCGGGGGAGCTGTTTTTT
>TRBD2|TRBV7-2|-|TRBJ2-5
CASSSGTSGPQETQYF
TGTGCCAGCAGCTCCGGGACTAGCGGGCCCCAAGAGACCCAGTACTTC
>-|TRBV5-1|few|TRBJ1-6
CASSLAGGTNSPLHF
TGCGCCAGCAGCTTGGCCGGGGGGACAAATTCACCCCTCCACTTT
>-|TRBV6-5|-|TRBJ1-2
CASSYSSQGSSYPF
TGTGCCAGCAGTTACTCTAGCCAGGGAAGTAGCTACCCCTTC
>-|TRBV27|few|TRBJ1-2
CASSLGQALDYGYTF
TGTGCCAGCAGTTTAGGGCAGGCCCTCGACTATGGCTACACCTTC
>TRBD1|TRBV5-4|few|TRBJ2-7
CASSLGQGDMEQYF
TGTGCCAGCAGCTTGGGCCAGGGGGATATGGAGCAGTACTTC
>-|TRBV2|-|TRBJ1-4
CATAGGRTNEKLFF
TGTGCCACCGCCGGGGGTCGGACTAATGAAAAACTGTTTTTT
>TRBD1|TRBV5-1|-|TRBJ2-5
CASSLGQVKETQYF
TGCGCCAGCAGCCTGGGACAGGTCAAAGAGACCCAGTACTTC
>TRBD1|TRBV2|few|TRBJ1-2
CASSEGWRGQYGYTF
TGTGCCAGCAGTGAAGGGTGGAGGGGGCAATATGGCTACACCTTC
>-|TRBV20-1|-|TRBJ2-7
CSATQGYEQYF
TGCAGTGCAACCCAGGGTTACGAGCAGTACTTC
>-|TRBV5-1|-|TRBJ2-3
CASSLVAGQVDTQYF
TGCGCCAGCAGCTTGGTGGCGGGGCAAGTGGATACGCAGTATTTT
>-|TRBV27|-|TRBJ1-2
CASSSDRGGYTF
TGTGCCAGCAGTTCGGACAGAGGGGGCTACACCTTC
>-|TRBV18|-|TRBJ1-3
CASSPPPGGNTIYF
TGTGCCAGCTCACCACCCCCAGGTGGAAACACCATATATTTT
>-|TRBV5-1|-|TRBJ2-1
CASRRVYNEQFF
TGCGCCAGCAGGAGGGTTTACAATGAGCAGTTCTTC
>-|TRBV7-3|few|TRBJ2-1
CASSLLGGVYNEQFF
TGTGCCAGCAGCTTACTCGGGGGAGTTTACAATGAGCAGTTCTTC
>-|TRBV28|-|TRBJ2-1
CASSFPLGNEQFF
TGTGCCAGCAGTTTTCCCCTCGGCAATGAGCAGTTCTTC
>-|TRBV4-1|-|TRBJ2-5
CASSQDGGRGTQYF
TGCGCCAGCAGCCAAGACGGAGGGCGGGGGACCCAGTACTTC
>TRBD1|TRBV11-2|few|TRBJ1-1
CASSPQQGWNTEAFF
TGTGCCAGCAGCCCACAACAGGGGTGGAACACTGAAGCTTTCTTT
>-|TRBV7-3|-|TRBJ2-3
CASSLTSVSTDTQYF
TGTGCCAGCAGCTTAACTAGCGTTAGCACAGATACGCAGTATTTT
>TRBD2|TRBV6-6|-|TRBJ2-7
CASRTSDSYEQYF
TGTGCCAGCCGTACTAGCGACTCCTACGAGCAGTACTTC
>-|TRBV18|few|TRBJ2-6
CASSPRRVDSGANVLTF
TGTGCCAGCTCACCACGAAGAGTAGACTCTGGGGCCAACGTCCTGACTTTC
>-|TRBV30|few|TRBJ1-2
CAWRWGVYGYTF
TGTGCCTGGAGGTGGGGAGTCTATGGCTACACCTTC